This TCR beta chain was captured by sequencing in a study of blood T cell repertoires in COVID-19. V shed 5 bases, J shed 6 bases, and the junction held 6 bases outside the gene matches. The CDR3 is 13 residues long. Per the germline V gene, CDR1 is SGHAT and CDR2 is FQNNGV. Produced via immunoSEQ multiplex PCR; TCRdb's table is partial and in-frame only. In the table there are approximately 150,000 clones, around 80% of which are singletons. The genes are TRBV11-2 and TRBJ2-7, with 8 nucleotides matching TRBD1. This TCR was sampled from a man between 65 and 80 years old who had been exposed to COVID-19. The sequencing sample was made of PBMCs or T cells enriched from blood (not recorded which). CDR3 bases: TGTGCCAGCAGCATCTGGACAGGGCTCGAGCAGTACTTC. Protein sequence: CASSIWTGLEQYF. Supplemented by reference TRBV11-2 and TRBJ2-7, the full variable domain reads EAGVAQSPRYKIIEKRQSVAFWCNPISGHATLYWYQQILGQGPKLLIQFQNNGVVDDSQLPKDRFSAERLKGVDSTLKIQPAKLEDSAVYLCASSIWTGLEQYFGPGTRLTVT.